This TCR beta chain was found in a study of T cell responses to AZD1222 COVID-19 vaccine (dated by TCRdb to the early 2020s). With regard to the full study: AZD1222 recipients given second doses at about 4 weeks or at about 12 weeks were pooled, since spike-specific TCR depth and breadth were not found to differ between the two schedules. A total of about 230 trial participants underwent TCR sequencing, of whom 200 to 220 received two doses of AZD1222 and about 26 received two doses of the MenACWY control vaccine. Enrollment into the trials was organized by age into subgroups of 18-55, 56-69 and 70-plus years, and those subgroups contained roughly 150, 30 and 60 TCR-sequenced participants, respectively.

Comment on this clone: No antigen is known for it. Base quality data are lacking; no much larger clone is found one base away.

What this sample's time point label stands for: baseline before first vaccination. The vaccinee samples were drawn from two UK trials, COV001 and COV002, one of which was a single-blind randomized controlled phase 2/3 trial testing AZD1222 (ChAdOx1 nCoV-19) in healthy adults. For TCRbeta chain sequencing, PBMC samples were collected from trial participants at day 0 and at day 28 after the second dose. The CDR3 regions of human TCRbeta chains were analyzed by immunosequencing. As for the authors' bioinformatics: TCRs in the repertoires were compared against a reference library of SARS-CoV-2-specific TCRs that had been generated with the MIRA antigen-specificity platform. Breadth was defined as the fraction of unique TCRs that were SARS-CoV-2-associated. Depth was defined as the fraction of total T cells that were SARS-CoV-2-associated. Using the MIRA data, each spike-specific TCR was assigned both to the spike region to which the TCR was reactive and to a CD4 or CD8 class. Log10-transformed breadth and depth values were compared by one-way ANOVA with Sidak's multiple comparisons tests. TCRdb took this table from immuneACCESS and kept in-frame rearrangements with V and J called. Such tables lack part of the clones; where checked against another copy, unresolved V genes explain under half of the gap, and the rest is unexplained. V and J calls and clone size are copied from that table; D and trimming were computed from the DNA. Present in this sample are some 200,000 clones, roughly 93% of which were seen just once. Jointly, the top ten make up roughly 0.99% of the sample.

Paper-wide results and their limitations: Conclusions about previously exposed vaccinees were limited because only a handful of AZD1222 recipients were SARS-CoV-2 seropositive at baseline. Participants were mostly white British and included more females than males, and it was suggested by the authors that clonal diversity may have been underestimated. The 56-69-year group was small, and its depth increase did not reach significance, likely because of low power. Vaccine-associated CD4 TCRs spanned the whole spike protein, with dominant responses in regions 160-218 and 743-854. No day 14 peak-response samples were available, so repertoires were characterized only after the peak T cell response. Reportedly, close to half of the unique spike-specific TCRs recognized epitopes lying outside the regions that are mutated in the B.1.351 and B.1.1.7 variants. After two AZD1222 doses, both the breadth and the depth of spike-specific TCRs were significantly higher than at day 0 and than in MenACWY recipients.

This sequence originates from an adult in good health. The sample here was peripheral blood, taken on day 0 of AZD1222 vaccination.

CDR3 protein: CASRGTGGPGANVLTF. In nucleotides, the sequence is TGTGCCAGCAGGGGGACAGGGGGCCCTGGGGCCAACGTCCTGACTTTC. The sequence is built from TRBV25-1 and TRBJ2-6; 12 bases in between match TRBD1. From its cysteine to its phenylalanine, the CDR3 spans 16 amino acids. The read is trimmed to its CDR3 DNA, 48 bases read in frame from base 1. From a lookup of the germline V gene, CDR1 and CDR2 are MGHDK and SYGVNS. V ends up 6 bases short and J 2 bases short, with an unmatched junction base count of 2. The CDR3 plus the reference TRBV25-1 and TRBJ2-6 genes for the other parts give the full variable domain: EADIYQTPRYLVIGTGKKITLECSQTMGHDKMYWYQQDPGMELHLIHYSYGVNSTEKGDLSSESTVSRIRTEHFPLTLESARPSHTSQYLCASRGTGGPGANVLTFGAGSRLTVL.